This record covers a single T cell receptor beta chain. What it recognizes is unknown. It was 5'RACE with constant-segment primers that produced the TCR alpha and TCR beta cDNA libraries, which carried sample barcodes and UMIs. One entry per CDR3 protein, called by TCRdb with MiXCR from the 5' RACE reads. The table includes just over 350,000 distinct CDR3 sequences, 14% detected once. This sample was included in a study of T-cell memory formation after mild COVID-19. Study information: TCR clusters were largely donor specific.

The CDR3 has 14 amino acids. Overall study results and limits: Contracting clones from day 15 to 85 had balanced CD4/CD8; later expanders favoured CD4+.

V gene TRBV21-1 combines with J gene TRBJ1-1. TRBV21-1 is a documented pseudogene. The clonotype comes from a man between 18 and 35 years old who had mild COVID-19 (a few samples of this study predate the infection). Cell type and time point are not known. Sequenced input: PBMCs or a T cell subset sorted from them (not recorded which). This chain's CDR3 is CASSNYQLNTEAFF. The CDR3 DNA is TGTGCCAGCAGCAACTACCAGCTCAACACTGAAGCTTTCTTT.